This T cell receptor (beta chain) stems from a study of regulatory T cells in long-lasting Graves disease. iRepertoire HTBI primers and Arm-PCR of CDR3 regions built TCR beta libraries. MiXCR, applied by TCRdb to the multiplex PCR reads, yields one record per CDR3 protein. The table has about 660,000 distinct CDR3 sequences, about 30% seen once. Time point here: persistent/refractory GD, antithyroid drugs over 5 years with positive TRAb. The authors made the TCR library using RNA they extracted from PBMCs. Germline-derived CDR1 and CDR2 are SGHKS and YYEKEE (reference sequence). The J segment lost 4 bases and the V segment lost 6 bases, leaving 12 bases of the junction unmatched. The CDR3 is made up of 15 amino acids.

The chain links TRBV5-5 to TRBJ2-5; 7 bases align to TRBD2. The origin of this receptor is a female donor with Graves disease. The source was peripheral blood mononuclear cells (PBMCs), collected when the disease was refractory, from a patient treated with antithyroid drugs. The CDR3 protein is CASTPDRGGRETQYF. The CDR3 DNA is TGTGCCAGCACCCCAGACAGAGGCGGGAGAGAGACCCAGTACTTC.